The 4 T cell receptor beta chains given below trace back to one sample, sequenced in a study of T cell changes during pregnancy in multiple sclerosis. The data were produced by immunoSEQ multiplex PCR, yet TCRdb's version contains in-frame clones alone and is incomplete. The sample contains around 92,000 clones, about 94% of which appear only once. Sequenced material: peripheral blood, taken after pregnancy. The receptor source for this set is a female donor with multiple sclerosis, enrolled in a pregnancy study.

V is TRBV9 and J is TRBJ2-3; tentative D call: TRBD2 (6 bases). Germline values: CDR1 SGDLS, CDR2 YYNGEE. The CDR3 sequence is 15 residues long. Trimming pared 2 bases from V and 0 bases from J, leaving 10 bases between. CDR3 region: CASSVMAGSTDTQYF. The DNA for the CDR3 is TGTGCCAGCAGCGTCATGGCGGGGAGCACAGATACGCAGTATTTT.

The V call is TRBV7-2, the J call TRBJ1-1, with 9 positions matching TRBD1. The CDR3 has 13 residues. Germline trimming cut 6 bases from V and 7 bases from J; bases unmatched to any gene: 6. CDR1 is SGHTA and CDR2 is FQGNSA in the germline V gene. The CDR3 reads CASRRTGVGEAFF. The CDR3 nucleotides read TGTGCCAGCAGAAGGACAGGGGTTGGTGAAGCTTTCTTT.

The rearrangement uses TRBV5-1 and TRBJ2-2, with 7 bases that match TRBD1. V lost 1 base to trimming and J lost 4 bases; unmatched junction nucleotides: 13. Germline lookup yields CDR1 SGHRS and CDR2 YFSETQ. This CDR3 has 18 residues. CDR3 sequence (DNA): TGCGCCAGCAGCTTGTCGCCAGGGGGTAATTCAGGCACCGGGGAGCTGTTTTTT. Translation gives CASSLSPGGNSGTGELFF.

The chain combines TRBV6-1 with TRBJ2-2, with a tentative D call TRBD2 (5 bases). Germline V gives CDR1 MNHNS, CDR2 SASEGT. The CDR3 is 15 amino acids. V was clipped by 6 bases and J by 3 bases, with 14 bases between them. The CDR3 coding sequence is TGTGCCAGCAGAACGGGGAATACGGACACCGGGGAGCTGTTTTTT. Amino acids: CASRTGNTDTGELFF.